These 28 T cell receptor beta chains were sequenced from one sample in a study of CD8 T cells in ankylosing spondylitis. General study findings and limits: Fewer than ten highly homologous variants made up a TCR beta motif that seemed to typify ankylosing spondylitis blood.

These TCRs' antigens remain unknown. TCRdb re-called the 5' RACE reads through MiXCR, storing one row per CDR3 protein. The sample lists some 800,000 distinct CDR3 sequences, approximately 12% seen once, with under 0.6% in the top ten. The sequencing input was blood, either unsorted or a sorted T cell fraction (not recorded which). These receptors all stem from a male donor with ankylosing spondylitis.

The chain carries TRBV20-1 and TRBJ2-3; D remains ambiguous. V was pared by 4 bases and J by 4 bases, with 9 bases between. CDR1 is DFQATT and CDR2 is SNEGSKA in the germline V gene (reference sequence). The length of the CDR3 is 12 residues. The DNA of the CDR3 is TGCAGTGCTATACTCCCCCCAGATACGCAGTATTTT. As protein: CSAILPPDTQYF.

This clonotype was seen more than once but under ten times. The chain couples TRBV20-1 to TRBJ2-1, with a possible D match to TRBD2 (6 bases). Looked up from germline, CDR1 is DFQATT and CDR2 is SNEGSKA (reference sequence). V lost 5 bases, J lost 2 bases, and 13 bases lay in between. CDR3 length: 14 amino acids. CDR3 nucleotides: TGCAGTGCTCGAAAGAGGACTACCTACAATGAGCAGTTCTTC. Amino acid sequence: CSARKRTTYNEQFF.

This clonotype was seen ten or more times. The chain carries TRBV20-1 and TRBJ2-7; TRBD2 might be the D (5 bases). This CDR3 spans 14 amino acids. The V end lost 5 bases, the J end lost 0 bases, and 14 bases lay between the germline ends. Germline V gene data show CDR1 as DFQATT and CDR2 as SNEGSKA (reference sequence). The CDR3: CSADGLTGSYEQYF. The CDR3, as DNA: TGCAGTGCTGACGGACTGACGGGCTCCTACGAGCAGTACTTC.

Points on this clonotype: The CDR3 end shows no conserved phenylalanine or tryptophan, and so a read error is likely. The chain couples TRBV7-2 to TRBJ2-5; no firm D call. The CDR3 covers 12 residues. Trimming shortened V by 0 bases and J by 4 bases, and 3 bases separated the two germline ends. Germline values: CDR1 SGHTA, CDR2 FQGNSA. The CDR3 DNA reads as TGTGCCAGCAGCTTAGCACGAGAGACCCAGTACATC. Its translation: CASSLARETQYI.

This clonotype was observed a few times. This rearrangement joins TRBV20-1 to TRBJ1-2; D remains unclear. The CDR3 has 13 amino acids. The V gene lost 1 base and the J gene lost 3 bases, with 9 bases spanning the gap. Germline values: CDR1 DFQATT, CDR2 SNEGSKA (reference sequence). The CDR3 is CSARGRVDYGYTF. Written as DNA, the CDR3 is TGCAGTGCTAGAGGTCGGGTAGACTATGGCTACACCTTC.

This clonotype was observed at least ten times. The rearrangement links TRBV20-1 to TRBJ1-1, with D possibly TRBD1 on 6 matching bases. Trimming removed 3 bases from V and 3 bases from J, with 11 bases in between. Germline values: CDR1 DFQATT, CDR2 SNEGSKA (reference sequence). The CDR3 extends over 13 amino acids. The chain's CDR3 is CSARAGDDTEAFF. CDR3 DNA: TGCAGTGCTAGGGCAGGGGACGACACTGAAGCTTTCTTT.

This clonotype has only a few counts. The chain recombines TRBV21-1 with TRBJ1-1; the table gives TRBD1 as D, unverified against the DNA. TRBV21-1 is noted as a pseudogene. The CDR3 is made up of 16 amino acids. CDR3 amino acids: CASSTTPGGDYTEAFF. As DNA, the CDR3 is TGTGCCAGCAGCACGACCCCGGGCGGGGATTACACTGAAGCTTTCTTT.

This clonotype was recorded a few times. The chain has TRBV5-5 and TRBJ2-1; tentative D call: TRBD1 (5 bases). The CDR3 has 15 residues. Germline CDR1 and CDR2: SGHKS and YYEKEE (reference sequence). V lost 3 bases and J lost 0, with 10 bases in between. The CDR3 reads CASSWTMSSYNEQFF. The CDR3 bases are TGTGCCAGCAGCTGGACAATGAGCTCCTACAATGAGCAGTTCTTC.

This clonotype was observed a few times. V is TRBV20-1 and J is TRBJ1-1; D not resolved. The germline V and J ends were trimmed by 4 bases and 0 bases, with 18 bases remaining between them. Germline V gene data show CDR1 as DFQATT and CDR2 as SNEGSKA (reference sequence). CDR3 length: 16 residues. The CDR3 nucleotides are TGCAGTGCTATCTACCCCTTGGGGAGGATGAACACTGAAGCTTTCTTT. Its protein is CSAIYPLGRMNTEAFF.

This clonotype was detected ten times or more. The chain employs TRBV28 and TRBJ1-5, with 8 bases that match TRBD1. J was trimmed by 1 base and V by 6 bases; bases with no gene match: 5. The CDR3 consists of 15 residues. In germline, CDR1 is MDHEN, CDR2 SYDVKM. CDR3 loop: CASSKRQGSNQPQHF. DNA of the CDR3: TGTGCCAGCAGCAAAAGACAGGGGAGCAATCAGCCCCAGCATTTT.

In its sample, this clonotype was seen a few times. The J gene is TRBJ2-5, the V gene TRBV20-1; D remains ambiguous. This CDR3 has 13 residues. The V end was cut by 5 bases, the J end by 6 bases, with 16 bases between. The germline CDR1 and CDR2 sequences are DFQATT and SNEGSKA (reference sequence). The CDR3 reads CSAPITQRKTQYF. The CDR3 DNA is TGCAGTGCTCCCATAACCCAGAGAAAGACCCAGTACTTC.

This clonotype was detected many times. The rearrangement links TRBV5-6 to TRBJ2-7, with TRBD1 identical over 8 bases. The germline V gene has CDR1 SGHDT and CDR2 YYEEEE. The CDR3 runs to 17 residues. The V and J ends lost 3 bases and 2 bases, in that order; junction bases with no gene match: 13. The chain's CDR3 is CASSSTGIPGQAYEQYF. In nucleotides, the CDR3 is TGTGCCAGCAGCTCAACAGGTATCCCGGGACAGGCCTACGAGCAGTACTTC.

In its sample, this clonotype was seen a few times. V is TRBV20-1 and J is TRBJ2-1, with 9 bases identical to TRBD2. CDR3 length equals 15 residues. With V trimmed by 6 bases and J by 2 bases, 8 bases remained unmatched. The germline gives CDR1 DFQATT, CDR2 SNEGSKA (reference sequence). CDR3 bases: TGCAGTGCCATCGGAGCGGGAGGTACCTACAATGAGCAGTTCTTC. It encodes CSAIGAGGTYNEQFF.

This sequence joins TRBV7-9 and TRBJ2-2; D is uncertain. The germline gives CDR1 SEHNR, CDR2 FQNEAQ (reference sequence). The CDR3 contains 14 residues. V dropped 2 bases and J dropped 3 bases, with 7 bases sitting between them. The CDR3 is CASSLSQDTGELFF. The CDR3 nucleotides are TGTGCCAGCAGCTTAAGCCAGGACACCGGGGAGCTGTTTTTT.

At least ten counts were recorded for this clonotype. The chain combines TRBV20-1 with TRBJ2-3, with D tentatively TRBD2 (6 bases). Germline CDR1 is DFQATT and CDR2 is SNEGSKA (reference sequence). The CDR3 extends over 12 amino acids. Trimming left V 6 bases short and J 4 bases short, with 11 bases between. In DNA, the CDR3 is TGCAGTGCGGGACGACTAGCAGATACGCAGTATTTT. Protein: CSAGRLADTQYF.

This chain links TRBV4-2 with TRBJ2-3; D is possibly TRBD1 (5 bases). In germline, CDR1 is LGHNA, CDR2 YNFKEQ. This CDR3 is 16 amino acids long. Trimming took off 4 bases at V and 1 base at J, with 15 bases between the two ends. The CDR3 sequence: CASSPITGKGTDTQYF. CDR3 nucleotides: TGTGCCAGCAGCCCTATTACAGGAAAGGGCACAGATACGCAGTATTTT.

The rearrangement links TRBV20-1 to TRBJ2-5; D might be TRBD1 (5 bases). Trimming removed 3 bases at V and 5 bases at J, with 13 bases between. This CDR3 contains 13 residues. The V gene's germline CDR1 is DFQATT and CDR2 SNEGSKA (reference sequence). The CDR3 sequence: CSASSGLWETQYF. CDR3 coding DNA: TGCAGTGCTAGTTCAGGGCTTTGGGAGACCCAGTACTTC.

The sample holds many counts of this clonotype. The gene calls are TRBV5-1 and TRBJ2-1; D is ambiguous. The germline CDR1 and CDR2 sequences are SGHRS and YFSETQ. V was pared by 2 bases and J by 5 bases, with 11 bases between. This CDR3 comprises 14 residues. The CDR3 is CASSLGRAHNEQFF. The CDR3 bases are TGCGCCAGCAGCTTAGGCCGGGCCCACAATGAGCAGTTCTTC.

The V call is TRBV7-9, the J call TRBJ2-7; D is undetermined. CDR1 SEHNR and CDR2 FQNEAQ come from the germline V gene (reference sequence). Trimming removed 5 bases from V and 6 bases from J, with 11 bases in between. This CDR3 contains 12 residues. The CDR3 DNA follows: TGTGCCAGCAGCCTCTTATATGGCGAGCAGTACTTC. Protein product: CASSLLYGEQYF.

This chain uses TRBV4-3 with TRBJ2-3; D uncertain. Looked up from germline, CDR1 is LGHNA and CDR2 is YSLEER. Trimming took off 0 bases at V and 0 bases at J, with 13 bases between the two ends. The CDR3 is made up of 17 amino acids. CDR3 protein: CASSQEGVATSTDTQYF. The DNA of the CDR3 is TGCGCCAGCAGCCAAGAAGGAGTGGCCACTAGCACAGATACGCAGTATTTT.

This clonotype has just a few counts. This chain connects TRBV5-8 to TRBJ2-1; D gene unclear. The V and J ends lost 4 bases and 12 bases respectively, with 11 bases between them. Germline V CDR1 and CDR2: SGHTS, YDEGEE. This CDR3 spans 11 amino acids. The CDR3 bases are TGTGCCAGCAGCCTACCACGTGGGCAGTTCTTC. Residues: CASSLPRGQFF. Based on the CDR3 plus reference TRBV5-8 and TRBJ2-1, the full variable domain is EAGVTQSPTHLIKTRGQQATLRCSPISGHTSVYWYQQALGLGLQFLLWYDEGEERNRGNFPPRFSGRQFPNYSSELNVNALELEDSALYLCASSLPRGQFFGPGTRLTVL.

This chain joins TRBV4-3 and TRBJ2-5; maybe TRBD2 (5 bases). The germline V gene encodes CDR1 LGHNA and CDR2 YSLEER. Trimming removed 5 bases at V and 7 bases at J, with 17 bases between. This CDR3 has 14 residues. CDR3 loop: CASSSLSSEGTQYF. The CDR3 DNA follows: TGCGCCAGCAGCAGCTTATCATCCGAGGGGACCCAGTACTTC.

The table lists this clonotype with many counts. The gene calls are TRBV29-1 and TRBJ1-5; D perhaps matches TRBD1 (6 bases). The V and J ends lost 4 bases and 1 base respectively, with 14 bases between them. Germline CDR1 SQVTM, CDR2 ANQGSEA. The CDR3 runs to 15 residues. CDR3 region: CSVAGHQGSNQPQHF. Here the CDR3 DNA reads TGCAGCGTTGCGGGACATCAGGGGAGCAATCAGCCCCAGCATTTT. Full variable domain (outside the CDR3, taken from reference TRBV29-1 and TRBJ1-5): SAVISQKPSRDICQRGTSLTIQCQVDSQVTMMFWYRQQPGQSLTLIATANQGSEATYESGFVIDKFPISRPNLTFSTLTVSNMSPEDSSIYLCSVAGHQGSNQPQHFGDGTRLSIL.

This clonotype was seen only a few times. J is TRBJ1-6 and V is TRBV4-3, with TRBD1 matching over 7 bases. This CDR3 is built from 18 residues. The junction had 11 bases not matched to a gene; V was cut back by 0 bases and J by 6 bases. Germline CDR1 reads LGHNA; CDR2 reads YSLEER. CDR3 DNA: TGCGCCAGCAGCCAAGACACCCAAAGACAGGGAGGTAATTCACCCCTCCACTTT. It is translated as CASSQDTQRQGGNSPLHF.

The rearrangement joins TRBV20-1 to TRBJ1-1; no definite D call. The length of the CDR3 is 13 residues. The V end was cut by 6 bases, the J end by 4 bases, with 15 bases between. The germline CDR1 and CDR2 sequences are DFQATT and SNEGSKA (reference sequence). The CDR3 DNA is TGCAGTGCGACTCTTCGGCGGGGCACTGAAGCTTTCTTT. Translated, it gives CSATLRRGTEAFF.

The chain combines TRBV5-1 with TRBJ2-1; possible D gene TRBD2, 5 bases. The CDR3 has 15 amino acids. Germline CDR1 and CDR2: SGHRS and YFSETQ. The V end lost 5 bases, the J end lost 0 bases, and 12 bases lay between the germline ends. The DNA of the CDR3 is TGCGCCAGCAGTATGTTGGGGAGCTCCTACAATGAGCAGTTCTTC. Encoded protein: CASSMLGSSYNEQFF.

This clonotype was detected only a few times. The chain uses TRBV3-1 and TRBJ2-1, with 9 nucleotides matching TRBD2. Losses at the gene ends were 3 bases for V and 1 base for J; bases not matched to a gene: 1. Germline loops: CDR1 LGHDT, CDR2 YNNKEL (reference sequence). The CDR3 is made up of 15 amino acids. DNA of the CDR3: TGTGCCAGCAGCCAGCGGGGGGGATCCTACAATGAGCAGTTCTTC. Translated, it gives CASSQRGGSYNEQFF.

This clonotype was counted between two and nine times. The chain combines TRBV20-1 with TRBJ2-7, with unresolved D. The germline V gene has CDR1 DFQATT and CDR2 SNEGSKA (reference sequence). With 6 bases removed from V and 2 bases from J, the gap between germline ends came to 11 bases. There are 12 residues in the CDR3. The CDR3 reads CSASQFTYEQYF. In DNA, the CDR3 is TGCAGTGCCAGCCAATTCACCTACGAGCAGTACTTC.